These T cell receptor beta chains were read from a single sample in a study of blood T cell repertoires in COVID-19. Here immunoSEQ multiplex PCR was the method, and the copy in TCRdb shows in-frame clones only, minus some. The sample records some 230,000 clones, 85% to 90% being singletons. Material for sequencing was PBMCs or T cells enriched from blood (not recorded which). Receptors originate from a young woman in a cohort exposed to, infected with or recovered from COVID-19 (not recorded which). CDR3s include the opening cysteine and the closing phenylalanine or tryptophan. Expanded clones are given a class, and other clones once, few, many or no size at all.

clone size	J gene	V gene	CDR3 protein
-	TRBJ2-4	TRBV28	CASSSRKGKNIQYF
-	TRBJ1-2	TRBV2	CASSVKQGGNGYTF
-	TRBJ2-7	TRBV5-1	CASSEGQGLAEQYF
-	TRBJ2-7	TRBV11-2	CASGGTGRFYEQYF
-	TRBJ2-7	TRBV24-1	CATSDSGGAYEQYF
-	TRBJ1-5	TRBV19	CASRFQGAGQPQHF
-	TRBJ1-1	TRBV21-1	CASSKVRGRAEAFF
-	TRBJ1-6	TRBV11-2	CASSLASLSDSPLHF
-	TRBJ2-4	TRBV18	CASSPRSGPLAKNIQYF
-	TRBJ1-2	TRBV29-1	CSDRQTSNYGYTF
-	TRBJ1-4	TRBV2	CASRMTGTNEKLFF
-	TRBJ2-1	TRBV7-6	CASSISAGTSAYNEQFF
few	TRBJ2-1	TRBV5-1	CASSLGRGRAVHEQFF
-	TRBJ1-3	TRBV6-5	CASSLQGAGNTIYF
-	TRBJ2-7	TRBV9	CASSVELAGGPAAYEQYF
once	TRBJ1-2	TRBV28	CASTQGQLYGYTF
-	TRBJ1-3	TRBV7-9	CASSLETGAGNTIYF
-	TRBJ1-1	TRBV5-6	CASSFAGIKSEAFF
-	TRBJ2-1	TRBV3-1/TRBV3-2	CASSHPPGLAGGPYNEQFF
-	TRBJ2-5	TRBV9	CASSSSRWGAEWGETQYF
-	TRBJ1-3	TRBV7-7	CASSFTRSSGNTIYF
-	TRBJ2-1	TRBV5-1	CASSLSTRISYNEQFF
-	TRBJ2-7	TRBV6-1	CASSVSPGLGAQYEQYF
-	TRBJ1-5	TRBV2	CASSEANRGSHQPQHF
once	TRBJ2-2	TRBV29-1	CSVEQNTGELFF
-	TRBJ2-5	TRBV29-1	CSVEGSGIQETQYF
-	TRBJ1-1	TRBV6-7	CASSYPSGVQPYTEAFF
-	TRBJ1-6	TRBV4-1	CASSHPIQGNNSPLHF
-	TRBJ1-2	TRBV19	CASSSSGGAYGYTF
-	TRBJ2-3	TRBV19	CASKFQGTDTQYF
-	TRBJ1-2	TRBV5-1	CASSQYDRAGGYTF
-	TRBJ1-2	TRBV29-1	CSVEALSGGGGYTF
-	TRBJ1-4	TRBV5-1	CASSLGTGGLEKLFF
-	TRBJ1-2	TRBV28	CASTLGGSPGYNYGYTF
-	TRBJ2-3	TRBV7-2	CASSLSGGLDTQYF
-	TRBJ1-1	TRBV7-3	CASSLTRDSLNTEAFF
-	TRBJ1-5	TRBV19	CASSMRPINQPQHF
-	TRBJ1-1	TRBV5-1	CASTWGGRTTEAFF
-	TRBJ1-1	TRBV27	CASSLIGGNTEAFF
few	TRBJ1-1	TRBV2	CARSRQNTEAFF
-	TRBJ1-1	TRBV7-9	CASSPPQGQSRDTEAFF
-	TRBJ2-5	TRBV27	CASSSWTSGQETQYF
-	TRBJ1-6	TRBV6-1	CASSAGGWGGNSPLHF
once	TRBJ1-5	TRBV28	CASSNLGRPQHF
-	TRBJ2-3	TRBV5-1	CASSFEQYTDTQYF
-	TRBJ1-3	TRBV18	CASSPGQDHSGNTIYF
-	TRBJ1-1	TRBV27	CASSPRTGVGTEAFF
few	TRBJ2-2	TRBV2	CASRQGAGNTGELFF
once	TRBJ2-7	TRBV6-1	CASSERTGEQYF
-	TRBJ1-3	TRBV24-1	CATSDPRSSGNTIYF
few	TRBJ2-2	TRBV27	CASSPNGQGANTGELFF
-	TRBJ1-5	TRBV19	CASSWTDSRAQHF
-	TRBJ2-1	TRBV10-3	CAISGTSGAPYNEQFF
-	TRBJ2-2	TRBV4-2	CASSQGTSPTGELFF
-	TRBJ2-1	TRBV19	CASSIIPTSGGANEQFF
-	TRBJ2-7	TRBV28	CASSTTWGTSPYEQYF
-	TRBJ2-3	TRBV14	CASSQDLGAGGAPQTDTQYF
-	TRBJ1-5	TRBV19	CASKTDRGAGQPQHF
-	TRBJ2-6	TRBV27	CASSLRGTGANVLTF